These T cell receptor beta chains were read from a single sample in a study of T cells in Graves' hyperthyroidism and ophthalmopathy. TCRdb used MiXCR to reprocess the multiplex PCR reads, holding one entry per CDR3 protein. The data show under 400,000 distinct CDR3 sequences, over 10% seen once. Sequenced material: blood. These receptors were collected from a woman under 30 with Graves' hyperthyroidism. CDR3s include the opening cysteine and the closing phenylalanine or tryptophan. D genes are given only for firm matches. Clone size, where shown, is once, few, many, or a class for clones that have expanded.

cdr3_nt: TGTGCCAGCAGTTACTGGGGACAGACCAACACTGAAGCTTTCTTT
cdr3_aa: CASSYWGQTNTEAFF
j_call: TRBJ1-1
v_call: TRBV6-4
clone_size: few
d_call: TRBD1

cdr3_nt: TGCAGTGCGTCAACAGGGGTCCATAATGAAAAACTGTTTTTT
cdr3_aa: CSASTGVHNEKLFF
j_call: TRBJ1-4
v_call: TRBV20-1
clone_size: few
d_call: TRBD1

cdr3_nt: TGTGCCAGCAGCCGACTAGCGGCAATCAACAATGAGCAGTTCTTC
cdr3_aa: CASSRLAAINNEQFF
j_call: TRBJ2-1
v_call: TRBV6-2/TRBV6-3
clone_size: NA
d_call: TRBD2

cdr3_nt: TGTGCCAGCAGTCTCAGGACAGACACTGAAGCTTTCTTT
cdr3_aa: CASSLRTDTEAFF
j_call: TRBJ1-1
v_call: TRBV7-8
clone_size: many
d_call: NA

cdr3_nt: TGTGCCAGCAGTTTAGGACGGAGGGGGACCTATAGCAATCAGCCCCAGCATTTT
cdr3_aa: CASSLGRRGTYSNQPQHF
j_call: TRBJ1-5
v_call: TRBV28
clone_size: many
d_call: NA

cdr3_nt: TGTGCCAGCAGCCCAGGCCTCAGGGGCGGGGGCGAGCAGTACTTC
cdr3_aa: CASSPGLRGGGEQYF
j_call: TRBJ2-7
v_call: TRBV11-2
clone_size: many
d_call: NA

cdr3_nt: TGTGCCAGCAGTTACGAGTACCCCTCCTACGAGCAGTACTTC
cdr3_aa: CASSYEYPSYEQYF
j_call: TRBJ2-7
v_call: TRBV6-6
clone_size: few
d_call: NA

cdr3_nt: TGTGCCAGCAGCTTAGGGGGGGGGGTAGAGACCCAGTACTTC
cdr3_aa: CASSLGGGVETQYF
j_call: TRBJ2-5
v_call: TRBV7-3
clone_size: few
d_call: TRBD2

cdr3_nt: TGCAGTGCTGCCCAGTCAACTAGCACAGATACGCAGTATTTT
cdr3_aa: CSAAQSTSTDTQYF
j_call: TRBJ2-3
v_call: TRBV20-1
clone_size: many
d_call: NA

cdr3_nt: TGCAGCGTCTTACCAATTTCCGGGACAGGGATATACGAGCAGTACTTC
cdr3_aa: CSVLPISGTGIYEQYF
j_call: TRBJ2-7
v_call: TRBV29-1
clone_size: many
d_call: TRBD1

cdr3_nt: TGTGCCAGCAGCTTAGCGACAGGGTTGGACGAGCAGTACTTC
cdr3_aa: CASSLATGLDEQYF
j_call: TRBJ2-7
v_call: TRBV7-9
clone_size: NA
d_call: TRBD1

cdr3_nt: TGTGCCAGTAGTACTACAGGGGGCATAGTGACCCAGTACTTC
cdr3_aa: CASSTTGGIVTQYF
j_call: TRBJ2-5
v_call: TRBV19
clone_size: many
d_call: TRBD1

cdr3_nt: TGTGCCAGTAGTATATGGGTTCGAAGTAGCAATCAGCCCCAGCATTTT
cdr3_aa: CASSIWVRSSNQPQHF
j_call: TRBJ1-5
v_call: TRBV19
clone_size: few
d_call: NA

cdr3_nt: TGTGCCAGCAGTTACGCTATAGGAGGCACCTACAATGAGCAGTTCTTC
cdr3_aa: CASSYAIGGTYNEQFF
j_call: TRBJ2-1
v_call: TRBV6-2/TRBV6-3
clone_size: few
d_call: NA

cdr3_nt: TGTGCCAGCAGCCTTACCCTGCACGACACTGAAGCTTTCTTT
cdr3_aa: CASSLTLHDTEAFF
j_call: TRBJ1-1
v_call: TRBV12-3/TRBV12-4
clone_size: many
d_call: NA

cdr3_nt: TGTGCCAGCAGCTCCCCGACAGGGGGAGGTGAGCAGTTCTTC
cdr3_aa: CASSSPTGGGEQFF
j_call: TRBJ2-1
v_call: TRBV6-1
clone_size: NA
d_call: TRBD1

cdr3_nt: TGCGCCAGCAGTGAGGGGACTAGCGGGGACTACGAGCAGTACTTC
cdr3_aa: CASSEGTSGDYEQYF
j_call: TRBJ2-7
v_call: TRBV10-1
clone_size: NA
d_call: TRBD2

cdr3_nt: TGTGCCACCAGTGATCCAAATGACCGGGACAGGCCTAACTATGGCTACACCTTC
cdr3_aa: CATSDPNDRDRPNYGYTF
j_call: TRBJ1-2
v_call: TRBV24-1
clone_size: few
d_call: TRBD1

cdr3_nt: TGTGCCAGCAGCGCCGGTTGGGACGAAAACTACAATGAGCAGTTCTTC
cdr3_aa: CASSAGWDENYNEQFF
j_call: TRBJ2-1
v_call: TRBV6-2/TRBV6-3
clone_size: many
d_call: NA

cdr3_nt: TGTGCCAGCAGTTCGGGACTAGTGGGGGGGATCTCCTACAATGAGCAGTTCTTC
cdr3_aa: CASSSGLVGGISYNEQFF
j_call: TRBJ2-1
v_call: TRBV6-1
clone_size: many
d_call: TRBD2

cdr3_nt: TGTGCCAGCAGCCACAGCGGGAGGGGGTCCAATGAGCAGTTCTTC
cdr3_aa: CASSHSGRGSNEQFF
j_call: TRBJ2-1
v_call: TRBV3-1
clone_size: many
d_call: TRBD2

cdr3_nt: TGTGCCAGCCGAAAATCTAGCGGGAGTTACGAGCAGTACTTC
cdr3_aa: CASRKSSGSYEQYF
j_call: TRBJ2-7
v_call: TRBV6-4
clone_size: many
d_call: TRBD2

cdr3_nt: TGCAGTGCTTTAGCGGGAGCTGGCACAGATACGCAGTATTTT
cdr3_aa: CSALAGAGTDTQYF
j_call: TRBJ2-3
v_call: TRBV20-1
clone_size: many
d_call: TRBD2

cdr3_nt: TGCAGTGCCAAGACCTACAGGGGTGCAATAAATGAGCAGTTCTTC
cdr3_aa: CSAKTYRGAINEQFF
j_call: TRBJ2-1
v_call: TRBV20-1
clone_size: many
d_call: TRBD1

cdr3_nt: TGCGCCAGCAGCCAAGTTTACAGGGGTGTAAACATTCAGTACTTC
cdr3_aa: CASSQVYRGVNIQYF
j_call: TRBJ2-4
v_call: TRBV4-1
clone_size: NA
d_call: TRBD1

cdr3_nt: TGTGCCAGCAGATCCCCCCAGACTAACTATGGCTACACCTTC
cdr3_aa: CASRSPQTNYGYTF
j_call: TRBJ1-2
v_call: TRBV28
clone_size: many
d_call: NA

cdr3_nt: TGCAGTGCTAGGCCGGGCGGGAGTTGGTACGAGCAGTACTTC
cdr3_aa: CSARPGGSWYEQYF
j_call: TRBJ2-7
v_call: TRBV20-1
clone_size: many
d_call: TRBD2

cdr3_nt: TGTGCCAGCACAGTCGGGGCCGTCGTTACGCAGTATTTT
cdr3_aa: CASTVGAVVTQYF
j_call: TRBJ2-3
v_call: TRBV7-9
clone_size: NA
d_call: NA

cdr3_nt: TGTGCCAGCAGCTCGGACCCGATGGGGCCCCAGCATTTT
cdr3_aa: CASSSDPMGPQHF
j_call: TRBJ1-5
v_call: TRBV7-2
clone_size: many
d_call: NA

cdr3_nt: TGTGCCACCAGTGATTCGCACAGGGGGGCGTCCGGGGAGCTGTTTTTT
cdr3_aa: CATSDSHRGASGELFF
j_call: TRBJ2-2
v_call: TRBV24-1
clone_size: many
d_call: TRBD1

cdr3_nt: TGTGCCAGCAGCTTATATGGGGGAGTGGCAGATACGCAGTATTTT
cdr3_aa: CASSLYGGVADTQYF
j_call: TRBJ2-3
v_call: TRBV7-3
clone_size: many
d_call: NA

cdr3_nt: TGTGCCAGCAGTTTCGATACAGATACGCAGTATTTT
cdr3_aa: CASSFDTDTQYF
j_call: TRBJ2-3
v_call: TRBV12-3/TRBV12-4
clone_size: many
d_call: NA

cdr3_nt: TGTGCCAGCAGCTTAGGGGGGGGCCTAGGGGATACGCAGTATTTT
cdr3_aa: CASSLGGGLGDTQYF
j_call: TRBJ2-3
v_call: TRBV7-6
clone_size: few
d_call: NA

cdr3_nt: TGTGCCAGTAGCCTCTGGCTAGCGGGGGGACGGACCGGGGAGCTGTTTTTT
cdr3_aa: CASSLWLAGGRTGELFF
j_call: TRBJ2-2
v_call: TRBV19
clone_size: NA
d_call: TRBD2

cdr3_nt: TGTGCCAGCAGCTTACTAGCGGGAGCATCAAATACGCAGTATTTT
cdr3_aa: CASSLLAGASNTQYF
j_call: TRBJ2-3
v_call: TRBV7-9
clone_size: many
d_call: TRBD2

cdr3_nt: TGTGCCAGCAGTGACTCGGGGGGCCCAGATACGCAGTATTTT
cdr3_aa: CASSDSGGPDTQYF
j_call: TRBJ2-3
v_call: TRBV2
clone_size: many
d_call: NA

cdr3_nt: TGCAGTGCTAGACCTCCGGGACTAGTCTGGACCGGGGAGCTGTTTTTT
cdr3_aa: CSARPPGLVWTGELFF
j_call: TRBJ2-2
v_call: TRBV20-1
clone_size: few
d_call: TRBD2

cdr3_nt: TGTGCCAGCAGCTTAGTGGCGGGAGTTGCAGATACGCAGTATTTT
cdr3_aa: CASSLVAGVADTQYF
j_call: TRBJ2-3
v_call: TRBV7-9
clone_size: NA
d_call: TRBD2

cdr3_nt: TGTGCCTGGAGTTTAGGAGTATCGTTGACCGGGGAGCTGTTTTTT
cdr3_aa: CAWSLGVSLTGELFF
j_call: TRBJ2-2
v_call: TRBV30
clone_size: many
d_call: NA

cdr3_nt: TGCGCCAGCACCCAAGATACATCGAGGAGGGGGCATCAGCCCCAGCATTTT
cdr3_aa: CASTQDTSRRGHQPQHF
j_call: TRBJ1-5
v_call: TRBV4-1
clone_size: NA
d_call: TRBD1

cdr3_nt: TGTGCCAGCAGCCCGGGACAGGGGGCTACCACCGGGGAGCTGTTTTTT
cdr3_aa: CASSPGQGATTGELFF
j_call: TRBJ2-2
v_call: TRBV13
clone_size: many
d_call: TRBD1